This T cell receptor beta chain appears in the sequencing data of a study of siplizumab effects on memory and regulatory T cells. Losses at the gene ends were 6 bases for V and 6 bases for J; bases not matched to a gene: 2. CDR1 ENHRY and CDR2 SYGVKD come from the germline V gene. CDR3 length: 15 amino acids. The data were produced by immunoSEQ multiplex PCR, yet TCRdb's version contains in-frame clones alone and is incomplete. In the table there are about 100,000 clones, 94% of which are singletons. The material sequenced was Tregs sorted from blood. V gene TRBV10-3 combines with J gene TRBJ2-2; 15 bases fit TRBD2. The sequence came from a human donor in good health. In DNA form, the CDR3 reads TGTGCCATCAGGCGGACTAGCGGGAGGGCCGGGGAGCTGTTTTTT. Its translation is CAIRRTSGRAGELFF.